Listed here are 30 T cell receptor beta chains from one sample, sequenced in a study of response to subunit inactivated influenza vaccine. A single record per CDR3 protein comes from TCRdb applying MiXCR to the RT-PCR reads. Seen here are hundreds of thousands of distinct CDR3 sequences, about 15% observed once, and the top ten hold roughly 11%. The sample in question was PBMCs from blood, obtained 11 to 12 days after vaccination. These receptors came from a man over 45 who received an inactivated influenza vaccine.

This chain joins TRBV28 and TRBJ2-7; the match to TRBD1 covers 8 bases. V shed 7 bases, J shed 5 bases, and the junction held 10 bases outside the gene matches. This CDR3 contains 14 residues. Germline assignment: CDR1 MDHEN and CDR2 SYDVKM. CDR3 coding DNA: TGTGCCAGCAAAACTCACAGGGGGTCCGACGAGCAGTACTTC. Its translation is CASKTHRGSDEQYF.

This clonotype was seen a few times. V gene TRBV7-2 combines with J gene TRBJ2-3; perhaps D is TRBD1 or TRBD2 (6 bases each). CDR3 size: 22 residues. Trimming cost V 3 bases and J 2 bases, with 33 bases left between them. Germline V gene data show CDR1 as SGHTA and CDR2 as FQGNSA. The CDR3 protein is CASSFSPSLTSSGVLDTDTQYF. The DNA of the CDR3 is TGTGCCAGCAGCTTCTCGCCATCCTTGACTAGTTCAGGGGTCTTGGACACAGATACGCAGTATTTT.

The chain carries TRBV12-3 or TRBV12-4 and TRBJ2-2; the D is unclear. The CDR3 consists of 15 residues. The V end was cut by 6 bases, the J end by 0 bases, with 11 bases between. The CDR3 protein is CASRIRRANTGELFF. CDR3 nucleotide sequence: TGTGCCAGCAGAATCCGAAGGGCGAACACCGGGGAGCTGTTTTTT.

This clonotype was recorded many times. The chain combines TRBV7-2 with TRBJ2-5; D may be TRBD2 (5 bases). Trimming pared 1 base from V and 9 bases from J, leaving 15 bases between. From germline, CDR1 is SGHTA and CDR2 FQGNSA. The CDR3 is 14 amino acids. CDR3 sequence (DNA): TGTGCCAGCAGCTTAGAGCCCGAACTAGGAGCCCAGTACTTC. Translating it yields CASSLEPELGAQYF.

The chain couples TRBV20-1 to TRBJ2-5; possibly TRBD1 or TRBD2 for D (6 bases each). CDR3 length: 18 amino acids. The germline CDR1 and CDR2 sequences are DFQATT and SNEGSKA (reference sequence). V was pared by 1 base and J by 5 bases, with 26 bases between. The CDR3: CSARVPYRRGGNLETQYF. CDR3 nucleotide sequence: TGCAGTGCTAGAGTTCCGTATCGGAGAGGGGGGAATTTGGAGACCCAGTACTTC.

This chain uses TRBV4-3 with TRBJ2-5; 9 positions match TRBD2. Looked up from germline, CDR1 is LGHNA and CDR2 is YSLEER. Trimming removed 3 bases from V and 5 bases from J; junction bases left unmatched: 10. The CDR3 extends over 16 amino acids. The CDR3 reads CASSQAAGGGAETQYF. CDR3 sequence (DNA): TGCGCCAGCAGCCAGGCGGCGGGCGGGGGGGCGGAGACCCAGTACTTC.

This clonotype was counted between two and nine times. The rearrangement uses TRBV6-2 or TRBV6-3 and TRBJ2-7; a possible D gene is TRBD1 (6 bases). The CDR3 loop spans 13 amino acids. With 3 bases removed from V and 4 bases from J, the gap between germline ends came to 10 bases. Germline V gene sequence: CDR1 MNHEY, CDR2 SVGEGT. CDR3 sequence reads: CASSYTGWYEQYF. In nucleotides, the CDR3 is TGTGCCAGCAGTTATACAGGGTGGTACGAGCAGTACTTC.

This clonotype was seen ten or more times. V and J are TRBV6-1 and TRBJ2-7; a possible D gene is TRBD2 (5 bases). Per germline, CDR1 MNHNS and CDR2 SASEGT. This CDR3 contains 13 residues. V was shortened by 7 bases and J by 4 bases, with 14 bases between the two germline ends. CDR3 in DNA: TGTGCCAGCACCTCCGGAGGAGAGTACGAGCAGTACTTC. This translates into CASTSGGEYEQYF.

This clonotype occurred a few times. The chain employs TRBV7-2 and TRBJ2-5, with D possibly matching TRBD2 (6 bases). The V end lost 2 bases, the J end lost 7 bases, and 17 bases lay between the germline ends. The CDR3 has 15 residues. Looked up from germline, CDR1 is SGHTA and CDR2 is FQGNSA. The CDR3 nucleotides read TGTGCCAGCAGCTTAAATAGCGGAGGCGTAGGGACCCAGTACTTC. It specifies CASSLNSGGVGTQYF.

This chain's CDR3 is CASSGGGKQYF. CDR3 nucleotide sequence: TGTGCCAGCTCGGGGGGGGGGAAGCAGTACTTC. The chain recombines TRBV6-5 with TRBJ2-7; 8 nucleotides align to TRBD2. The trim removed 8 bases at V and 8 bases at J, leaving 5 bases unmatched. Per the germline V gene, CDR1 is MNHEY and CDR2 is SVGAGI. There are 11 residues in the CDR3.

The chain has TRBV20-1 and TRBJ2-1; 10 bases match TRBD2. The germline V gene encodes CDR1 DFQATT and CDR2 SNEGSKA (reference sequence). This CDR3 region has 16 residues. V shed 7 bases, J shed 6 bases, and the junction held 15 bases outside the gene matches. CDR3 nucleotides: TGCAGTGTTAATCTCAAGGGACTAGCGTTAGGCAATGAGCAGTTCTTC. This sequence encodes CSVNLKGLALGNEQFF.

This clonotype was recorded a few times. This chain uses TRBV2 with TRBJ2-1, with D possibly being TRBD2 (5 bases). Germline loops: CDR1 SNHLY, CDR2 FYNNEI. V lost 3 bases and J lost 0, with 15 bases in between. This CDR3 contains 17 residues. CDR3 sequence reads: CASSEEAMRVSYNEQFF. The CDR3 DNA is TGTGCCAGCAGTGAGGAAGCGATGCGGGTCTCCTACAATGAGCAGTTCTTC.

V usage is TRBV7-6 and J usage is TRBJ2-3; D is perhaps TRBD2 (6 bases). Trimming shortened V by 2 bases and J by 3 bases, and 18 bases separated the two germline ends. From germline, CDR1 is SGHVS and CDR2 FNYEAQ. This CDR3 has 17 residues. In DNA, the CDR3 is TGTGCCAGCAGCTTATGGTCTGGGGGACGGGGGACAGATACGCAGTATTTT. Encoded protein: CASSLWSGGRGTDTQYF.

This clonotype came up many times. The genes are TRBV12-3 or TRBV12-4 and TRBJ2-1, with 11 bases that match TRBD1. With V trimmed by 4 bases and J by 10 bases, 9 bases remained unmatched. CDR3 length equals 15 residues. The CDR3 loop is CASSWPGQGGREQFF. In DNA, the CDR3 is TGTGCCAGCAGTTGGCCGGGACAGGGGGGTCGGGAGCAGTTCTTC.

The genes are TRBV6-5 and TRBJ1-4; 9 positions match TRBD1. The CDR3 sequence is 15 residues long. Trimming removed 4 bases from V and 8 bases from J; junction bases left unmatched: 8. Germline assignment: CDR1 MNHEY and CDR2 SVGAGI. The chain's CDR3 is CASSLAGQGREKLFF. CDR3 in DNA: TGTGCCAGCAGTTTGGCGGGACAGGGTCGAGAAAAACTGTTTTTT.

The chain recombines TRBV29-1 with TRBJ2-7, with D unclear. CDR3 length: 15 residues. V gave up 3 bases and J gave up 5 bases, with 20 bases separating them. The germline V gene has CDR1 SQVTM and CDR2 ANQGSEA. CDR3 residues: CSVELRFRGSDEQYF. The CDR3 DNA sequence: TGCAGCGTTGAGTTAAGGTTTCGAGGTTCGGACGAGCAGTACTTC.

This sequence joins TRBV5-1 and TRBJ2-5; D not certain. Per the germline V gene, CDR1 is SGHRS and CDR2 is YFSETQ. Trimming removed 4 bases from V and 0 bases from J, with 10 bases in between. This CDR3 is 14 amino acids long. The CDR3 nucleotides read TGCGCCAGCAGCGCTGGACGTGACCAAGAGACCCAGTACTTC. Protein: CASSAGRDQETQYF.

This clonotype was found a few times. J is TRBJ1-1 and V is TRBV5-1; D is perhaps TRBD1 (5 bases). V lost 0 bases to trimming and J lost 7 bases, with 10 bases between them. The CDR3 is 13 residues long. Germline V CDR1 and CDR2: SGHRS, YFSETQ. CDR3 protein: CASSLAGQGEAFF. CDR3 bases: TGCGCCAGCAGCTTGGCCGGGCAGGGTGAAGCTTTCTTT.

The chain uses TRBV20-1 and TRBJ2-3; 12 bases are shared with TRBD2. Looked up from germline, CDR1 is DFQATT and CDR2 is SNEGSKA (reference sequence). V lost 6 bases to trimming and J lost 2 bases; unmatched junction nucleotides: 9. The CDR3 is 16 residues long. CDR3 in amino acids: CSAENGLAGFTDTQYF. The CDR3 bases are TGCAGTGCAGAAAATGGACTAGCGGGGTTCACAGATACGCAGTATTTT.

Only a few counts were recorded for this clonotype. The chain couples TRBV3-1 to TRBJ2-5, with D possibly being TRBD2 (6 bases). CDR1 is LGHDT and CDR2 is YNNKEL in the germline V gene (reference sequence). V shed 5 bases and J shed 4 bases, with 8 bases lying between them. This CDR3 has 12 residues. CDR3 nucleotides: TGTGCCAGCAGCTCTAGCGCAGAGACCCAGTACTTC. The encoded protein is CASSSSAETQYF.

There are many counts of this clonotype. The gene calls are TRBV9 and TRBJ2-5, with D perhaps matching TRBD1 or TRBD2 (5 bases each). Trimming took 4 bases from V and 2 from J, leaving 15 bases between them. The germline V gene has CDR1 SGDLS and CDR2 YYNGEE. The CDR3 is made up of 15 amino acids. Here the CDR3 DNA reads TGTGCCAGCAGCCCAATGGGACGGGTACAAGAGACCCAGTACTTC. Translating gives CASSPMGRVQETQYF.

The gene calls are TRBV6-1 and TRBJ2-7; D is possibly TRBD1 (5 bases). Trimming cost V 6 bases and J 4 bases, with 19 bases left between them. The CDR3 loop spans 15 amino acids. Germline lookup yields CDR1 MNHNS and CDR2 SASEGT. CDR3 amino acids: CASSALGASVYEQYF. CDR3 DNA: TGTGCCAGCAGCGCGTTAGGGGCTTCAGTTTACGAGCAGTACTTC.

The CDR3 loop is CASSLGRVGGNSGANVLTF. Here the CDR3 DNA reads TGTGCCAGCAGCTTAGGTCGGGTTGGAGGGAACTCTGGGGCCAACGTCCTGACTTTC. The chain recombines TRBV11-2 with TRBJ2-6; tentative D call: TRBD2 (6 bases). The CDR3 has 19 residues. With 1 base removed from V and 0 bases from J, the gap between germline ends came to 16 bases. The germline V gene encodes CDR1 SGHAT and CDR2 FQNNGV.

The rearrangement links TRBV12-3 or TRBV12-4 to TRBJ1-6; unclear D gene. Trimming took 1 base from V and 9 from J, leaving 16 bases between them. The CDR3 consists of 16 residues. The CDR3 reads CASSLGGLYRGSPLHF. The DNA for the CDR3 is TGTGCCAGCAGTTTAGGCGGTCTCTATCGGGGTTCACCCCTCCACTTT.

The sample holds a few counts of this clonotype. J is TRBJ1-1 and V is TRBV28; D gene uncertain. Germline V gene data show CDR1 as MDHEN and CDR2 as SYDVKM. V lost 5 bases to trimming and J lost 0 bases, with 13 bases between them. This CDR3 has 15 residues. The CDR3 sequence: CASSTPRAVNTEAFF. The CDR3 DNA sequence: TGTGCCAGCAGTACGCCCCGGGCGGTGAACACTGAAGCTTTCTTT. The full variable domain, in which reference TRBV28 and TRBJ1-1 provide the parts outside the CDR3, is DVKVTQSSRYLVKRTGEKVFLECVQDMDHENMFWYRQDPGLGLRLIYFSYDVKMKEKGDIPEGYSVSREKKERFSLILESASTNQTSMYLCASSTPRAVNTEAFFGQGTRLTVV.

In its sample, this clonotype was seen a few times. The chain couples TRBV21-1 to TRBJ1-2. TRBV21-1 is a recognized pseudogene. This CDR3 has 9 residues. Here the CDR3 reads CASKGDYTF. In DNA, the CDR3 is TGTGCCAGTAAGGGAGACTACACCTTC.

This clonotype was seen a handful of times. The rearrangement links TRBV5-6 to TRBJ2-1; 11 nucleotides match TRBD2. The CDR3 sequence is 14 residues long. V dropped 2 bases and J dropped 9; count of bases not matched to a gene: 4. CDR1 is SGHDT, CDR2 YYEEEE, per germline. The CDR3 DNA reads TGTGCCAGCAGCTTTCTAGCGGGAGGTGTTGAGCAGTTCTTC. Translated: CASSFLAGGVEQFF.

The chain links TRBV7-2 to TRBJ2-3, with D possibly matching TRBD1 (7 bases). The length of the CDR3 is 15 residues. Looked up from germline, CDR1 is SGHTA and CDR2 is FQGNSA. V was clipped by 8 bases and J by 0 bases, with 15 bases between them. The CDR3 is CASAGQSLSTDTQYF. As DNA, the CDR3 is TGTGCCAGCGCGGGACAGTCGCTTAGCACAGATACGCAGTATTTT. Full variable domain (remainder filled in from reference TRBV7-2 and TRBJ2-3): GAGVSQSPSNKVTEKGKDVELRCDPISGHTALYWYRQSLGQGLEFLIYFQGNSAPDKSGLPSDRFSAERTGGSVSTLTIQRTQQEDSAVYLCASAGQSLSTDTQYFGPGTRLTVL.

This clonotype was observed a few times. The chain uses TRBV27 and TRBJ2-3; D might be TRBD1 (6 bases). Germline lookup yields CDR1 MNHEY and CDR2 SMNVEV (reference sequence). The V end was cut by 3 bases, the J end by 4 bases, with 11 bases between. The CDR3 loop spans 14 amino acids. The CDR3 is CASSFLGAPDTQYF. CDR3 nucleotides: TGTGCCAGCAGTTTTTTGGGGGCACCAGATACGCAGTATTTT.

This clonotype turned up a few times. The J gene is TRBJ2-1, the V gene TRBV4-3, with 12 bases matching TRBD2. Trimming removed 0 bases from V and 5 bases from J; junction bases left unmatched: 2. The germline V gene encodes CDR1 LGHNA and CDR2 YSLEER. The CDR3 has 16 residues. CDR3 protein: CASSQELAGGNNEQFF. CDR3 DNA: TGCGCCAGCAGCCAAGAACTAGCGGGAGGCAACAATGAGCAGTTCTTC.